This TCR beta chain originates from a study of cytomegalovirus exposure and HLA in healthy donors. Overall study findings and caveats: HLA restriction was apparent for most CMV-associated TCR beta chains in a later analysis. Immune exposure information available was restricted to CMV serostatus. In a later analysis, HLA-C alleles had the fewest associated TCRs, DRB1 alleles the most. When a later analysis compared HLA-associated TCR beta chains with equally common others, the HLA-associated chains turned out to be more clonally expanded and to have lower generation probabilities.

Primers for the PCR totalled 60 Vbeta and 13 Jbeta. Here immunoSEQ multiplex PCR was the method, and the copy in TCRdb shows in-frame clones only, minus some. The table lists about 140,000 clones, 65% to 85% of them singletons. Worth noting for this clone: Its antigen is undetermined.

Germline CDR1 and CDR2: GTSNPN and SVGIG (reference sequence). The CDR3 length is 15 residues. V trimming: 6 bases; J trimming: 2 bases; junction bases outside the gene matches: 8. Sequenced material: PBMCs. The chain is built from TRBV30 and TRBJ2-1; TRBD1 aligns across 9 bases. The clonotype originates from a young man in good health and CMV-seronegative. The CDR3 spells CACMDRTGAYNEQFF. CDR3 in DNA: TGTGCCTGCATGGACCGGACAGGGGCCTACAATGAGCAGTTCTTC.